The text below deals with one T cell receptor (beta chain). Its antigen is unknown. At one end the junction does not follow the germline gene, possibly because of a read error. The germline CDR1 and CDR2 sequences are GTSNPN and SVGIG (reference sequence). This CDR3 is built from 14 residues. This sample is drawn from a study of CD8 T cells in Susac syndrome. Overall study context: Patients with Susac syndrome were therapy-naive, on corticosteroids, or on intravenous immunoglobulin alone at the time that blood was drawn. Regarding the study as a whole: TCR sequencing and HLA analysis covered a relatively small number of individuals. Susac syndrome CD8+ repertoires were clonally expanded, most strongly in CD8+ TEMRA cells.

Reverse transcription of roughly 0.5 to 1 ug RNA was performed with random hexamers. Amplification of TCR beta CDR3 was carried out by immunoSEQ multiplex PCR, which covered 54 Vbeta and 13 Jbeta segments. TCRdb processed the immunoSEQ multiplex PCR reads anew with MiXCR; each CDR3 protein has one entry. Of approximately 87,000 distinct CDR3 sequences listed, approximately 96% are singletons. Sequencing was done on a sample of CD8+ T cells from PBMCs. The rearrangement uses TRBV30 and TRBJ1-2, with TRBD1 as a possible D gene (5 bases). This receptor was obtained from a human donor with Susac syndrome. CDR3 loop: CACAGLYPNYGHTF. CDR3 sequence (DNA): TGTGCCTGTGCGGGGCTTTACCCTAACTATGGCCACACCTTC.